A selection of T cell receptor beta chains follows, all from one sample in a study of blood T cell repertoires in COVID-19. Measured with immunoSEQ multiplex PCR; TCRdb has only the in-frame clones, and not every one. The top ten clones hold over 9.5% of a sample with 390,000 or so clones, 80% to 90% of them seen once. Sequenced material: peripheral blood. The receptors here all came from a woman aged 30 to 39 with COVID-19, enrolled during active disease. Both conserved end residues are part of each CDR3. D genes are given only for firm matches. Where a row states a size, it is once, few, many or the class of an expanded clone; other rows omit it.

abundance	d_gene	v_gene	j_gene	CDR3nt	CDR3aa
-	-	TRBV5-6	TRBJ2-7	TGTGCCAGCAGCTTGTTGGGACACAGCACCTACGAGCAGTACTTC	CASSLLGHSTYEQYF
-	TRBD2	TRBV7-2	TRBJ2-1	TGTGCCAGCAGCTTCTCCCCCGGGACTAGCGGGAGACCGAATGAGCAGTTCTTC	CASSFSPGTSGRPNEQFF
once	TRBD2	TRBV27	TRBJ2-1	TGTGCCAGCAGTCCGCGGACTAGCGGGTTTAACAATGAGCAGTTCTTC	CASSPRTSGFNNEQFF
-	-	TRBV4-1	TRBJ2-3	TGCGCCAGCGGTTACAGGGACGGCACAGATACGCAGTATTTT	CASGYRDGTDTQYF
-	-	TRBV19	TRBJ2-6	TGTGCCAGTAGCGCCCGACTCCCTGGTGGGGCCAACGTCCTGACTTTC	CASSARLPGGANVLTF
-	TRBD1	TRBV25-1	TRBJ1-6	TGTGCCAGCAGTGATACCGGGACAGCGACCTATAATTCACCCCTCCACTTT	CASSDTGTATYNSPLHF
once	-	TRBV27	TRBJ2-7	TGTGCCAGCAGTCAATACGGGACCTACGAGCAGTACTTC	CASSQYGTYEQYF
-	TRBD2	TRBV7-9	TRBJ2-7	TGTGCCAGCAGCTTCGGGACTAGCGCCTACGAGCAGTACTTC	CASSFGTSAYEQYF
-	TRBD1	TRBV30	TRBJ1-4	TGTGCCTGGAAGGGACAGATTAATGAAAAACTGTTTTTT	CAWKGQINEKLFF
-	TRBD1	TRBV2	TRBJ1-2	TGTGCCAGCAGTGAAGCTTTGACAGGGAACTATGGCTACACCTTC	CASSEALTGNYGYTF
once	TRBD1	TRBV12-3/TRBV12-4	TRBJ1-1	TGTGCCAGCAGTTCACAGGGGTACACTGAAGCTTTCTTT	CASSSQGYTEAFF
-	-	TRBV19	TRBJ2-3	TGTGCCAGTAGTCCGGGCGGGGCCTACACAGATACGCAGTATTTT	CASSPGGAYTDTQYF
-	-	TRBV30	TRBJ1-4	TGTGCCTGGGGTCCGGAGGGAGAAAAACTGTTTTTT	CAWGPEGEKLFF
-	TRBD1	TRBV10-3	TRBJ2-7	TGTGCCACCCGGAGGACAGGGAGGTACGAGCAGTACTTC	CATRRTGRYEQYF
-	-	TRBV5-1	TRBJ2-1	TGCGCCAGCAGCTTGGCCCTAGGGGCCGGTGGGGATGAGCAGTTCTTC	CASSLALGAGGDEQFF
once	-	TRBV6-1	TRBJ1-2	TGTGCCAGCAGTGAAGTGGCCGGGATCAGGGGCTACACCTTC	CASSEVAGIRGYTF
-	TRBD2	TRBV7-8	TRBJ2-5	TGTGCCAGCAGCTTGTCCGGGACTAGGGTTGGTGAGACCCAGTACTTC	CASSLSGTRVGETQYF
many	-	TRBV7-9	TRBJ1-1	TGTGCCAGCAGTCCCCGGACAGCGAACACTGAAGCTTTCTTT	CASSPRTANTEAFF
-	TRBD2	TRBV27	TRBJ2-6	TGTGCCAGCACCAAACTAGCGGACCCCTCTGGGGCCAACGTCCTGACTTTC	CASTKLADPSGANVLTF
-	TRBD1	TRBV5-1	TRBJ1-1	TGCGCCAGCAGCGCTCGACAGGGAAGGAACACTGAAGCTTTCTTT	CASSARQGRNTEAFF
-	-	TRBV15	TRBJ2-1	TGTGCCACCAGCAGACGCTTTCTAAGAGGCAATGAGCAGTTCTTC	CATSRRFLRGNEQFF
-	-	TRBV7-2	TRBJ2-7	TGTGCCAGCTGCATCCAGGGGGGTAACGAGCAGTACTTC	CASCIQGGNEQYF
-	TRBD1	TRBV5-1	TRBJ2-1	TGCGCCAGCAGCTTGGAGGGCAGGGGGCGGTTTGAGCAGTTCTTC	CASSLEGRGRFEQFF
-	TRBD1	TRBV12-3/TRBV12-4	TRBJ1-1	TGTGCCAGCATTACGGACAGGGGAGGGGAAGCTTTCTTT	CASITDRGGEAFF
-	TRBD2	TRBV7-2	TRBJ2-1	TGTGCCAGCAGCTTATGGCCCCAGTATGCAGCGGGGGACAATGAGCAGTTCTTC	CASSLWPQYAAGDNEQFF
-	TRBD2	TRBV9	TRBJ2-2	TGTGCCAGCAGCGTATTTAGCGGGAGTACCGGGGAGCTGTTTTTT	CASSVFSGSTGELFF
-	TRBD2	TRBV28	TRBJ2-6	TGTGCCACGGGGACTAGCGGGATGCGCCCCCTGACTTTC	CATGTSGMRPLTF
-	TRBD1	TRBV9	TRBJ2-1	TGTGCCAGCAGCGTAGGTTGGACAGGGGACGATGAGCAGTTCTTC	CASSVGWTGDDEQFF
once	TRBD2	TRBV5-6	TRBJ2-2	TGTGCCAGCAGCTTCGTTGGCGGGAGGGCGGTCGGGGAGCTGTTTTTT	CASSFVGGRAVGELFF
-	-	TRBV5-1	TRBJ2-3	TGCGCCAGCAGTCTTAGAAGTTTCTCAGATACGCAGTATTTT	CASSLRSFSDTQYF
-	-	TRBV6-2/TRBV6-3	TRBJ1-1	TGTGCCAGCAGTTACAAAGGGGCGATCACTGAAGCTTTCTTT	CASSYKGAITEAFF
-	TRBD2	TRBV5-1	TRBJ2-7	TGCGCCAGCAGCTTCGGAGGGACTAGCGGGATCAACGAGCAGTACTTC	CASSFGGTSGINEQYF
-	-	TRBV15	TRBJ1-5	TGTGCCACCAGCAGAGATAGGGGCTGGGAGCCCCAGCATTTT	CATSRDRGWEPQHF
-	-	TRBV2	TRBJ1-1	TGTGCCAGCGGCTGGTTTTCCACTGAAGCTTTCTTT	CASGWFSTEAFF
-	-	TRBV7-2	TRBJ2-7	TGTGCCAGCAGCTTAACAGGGGAGGTCGAGCAGTACTTC	CASSLTGEVEQYF
-	-	TRBV24-1	TRBJ2-1	TGTGCCACCAGTGATTTTGGGCAGAGAGACTACAATGAGCAGTTCTTC	CATSDFGQRDYNEQFF
once	TRBD2	TRBV19	TRBJ2-2	TGTGCCAGTAGTATCCGCGGGGGCACCGGGGAGCTGTTTTTT	CASSIRGGTGELFF
-	TRBD1	TRBV30	TRBJ2-7	TGTGCCTGGAGGGTCCGGGACAGGGGCCCTCGGACTGGTCTGCTTGCCTACGAGCAGTACTTC	CAWRVRDRGPRTGLLAYEQYF
-	-	TRBV10-3	TRBJ2-7	TGTGCCATCAGCCCGGGACTGGGAGATGTACGCGAGCAGTACTTC	CAISPGLGDVREQYF
-	TRBD2	TRBV7-2	TRBJ2-1	TGTGCCAGCAGCTTTCGGCTAGCGGGATCTGGCTACAATGAGCAGTTCTTC	CASSFRLAGSGYNEQFF
few	TRBD1	TRBV6-5	TRBJ1-1	TGTGCCAGCAGTTACTTGTCAGGGGGGAACACTGAAGCTTTCTTT	CASSYLSGGNTEAFF
-	TRBD2	TRBV28	TRBJ2-2	TGTGCCAGCATTCCTAGCGGGGTATACACCGGGGAGCTGTTTTTT	CASIPSGVYTGELFF
-	TRBD2	TRBV29-1	TRBJ2-1	TGCAGCGTTGCGGGGTCTCTAGCGGATCCCTACAATGAGCAGTTCTTC	CSVAGSLADPYNEQFF
-	-	TRBV20-1	TRBJ2-5	TGCAGTGCCCTAAACCAAGAGACCCAGTACTTC	CSALNQETQYF
-	TRBD1	TRBV28	TRBJ1-2	TGTGCCAGCAGTTCTCTAGGACAGGGAGACTATGGCTACACCTTC	CASSSLGQGDYGYTF
few	-	TRBV7-2	TRBJ1-4	TGTGCCAGCAGCTTAGCCTGGGGCTCTAATGAAAAACTGTTTTTT	CASSLAWGSNEKLFF
many	TRBD2	TRBV30	TRBJ2-1	TGTGCCTGGACCCCGGGACTAGCGGGATTTGAGCAGTTCTTC	CAWTPGLAGFEQFF
-	-	TRBV29-1	TRBJ1-3	TGCAGCGTGATCGCGGACTCTGGAAACACCATATATTTT	CSVIADSGNTIYF
-	-	TRBV29-1	TRBJ2-3	TGCAGCGTTGAGTGGACACTGGTTGGAGATACGCAGTATTTT	CSVEWTLVGDTQYF
-	TRBD1	TRBV5-5	TRBJ2-2	TGTGCCAGCAGCCAGACAGGGGCAATCGGGGAGCTGTTTTTT	CASSQTGAIGELFF
-	-	TRBV3-1/TRBV3-2	TRBJ2-3	TGTGCCAGCAGCCAAGATGCGAGCACAGATACGCAGTATTTT	CASSQDASTDTQYF
-	-	TRBV3-1/TRBV3-2	TRBJ1-4	TGTGCCAGCAGCCAAGAACCTCCAGGGGCGCTTGGAAAACTGTTTTTT	CASSQEPPGALGKLFF
-	TRBD2	TRBV29-1	TRBJ2-1	TGCAGCGTTGGTATGGCTAGCGGGAGGGCCGGGGAGCAGTTCTTC	CSVGMASGRAGEQFF
-	-	TRBV19	TRBJ2-7	TGTGCCAGTAGTATAGGCGGTAGATACGAGCAGTACTTC	CASSIGGRYEQYF
-	TRBD2	TRBV6-5	TRBJ2-5	TGTGCCAGCAGTTACTCGGATAGCGGGAGCCAAGAGACCCAGTACTTC	CASSYSDSGSQETQYF
-	TRBD2	TRBV11-3	TRBJ2-1	TGTGCCAGCAGCCGTAGCGGGGCCAGCTCCTACAATGAGCAGTTCTTC	CASSRSGASSYNEQFF